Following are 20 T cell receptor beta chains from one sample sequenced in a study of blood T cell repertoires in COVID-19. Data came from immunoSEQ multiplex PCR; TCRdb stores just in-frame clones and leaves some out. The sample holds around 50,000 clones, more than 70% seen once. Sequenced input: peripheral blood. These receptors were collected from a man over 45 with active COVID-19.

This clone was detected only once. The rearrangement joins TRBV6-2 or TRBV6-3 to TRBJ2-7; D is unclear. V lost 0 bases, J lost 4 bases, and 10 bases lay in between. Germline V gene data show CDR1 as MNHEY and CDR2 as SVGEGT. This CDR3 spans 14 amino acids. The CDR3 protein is CASSYSTARYEQYF. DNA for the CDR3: TGTGCCAGCAGTTACTCGACTGCGCGGTACGAGCAGTACTTC.

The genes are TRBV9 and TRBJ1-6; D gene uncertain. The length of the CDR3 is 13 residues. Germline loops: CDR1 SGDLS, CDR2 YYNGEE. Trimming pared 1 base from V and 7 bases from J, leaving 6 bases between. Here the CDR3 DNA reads TGTGCCAGCAGCGTACGGGAGAATTCACCCCTCCACTTT. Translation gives CASSVRENSPLHF.

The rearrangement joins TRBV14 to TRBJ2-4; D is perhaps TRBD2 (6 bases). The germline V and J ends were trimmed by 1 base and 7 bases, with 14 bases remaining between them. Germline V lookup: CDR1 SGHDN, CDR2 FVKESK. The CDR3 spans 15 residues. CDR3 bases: TGTGCCAGCAGCCAAGTGGTGGGCGGGGTGAACATTCAGTACTTC. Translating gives CASSQVVGGVNIQYF.

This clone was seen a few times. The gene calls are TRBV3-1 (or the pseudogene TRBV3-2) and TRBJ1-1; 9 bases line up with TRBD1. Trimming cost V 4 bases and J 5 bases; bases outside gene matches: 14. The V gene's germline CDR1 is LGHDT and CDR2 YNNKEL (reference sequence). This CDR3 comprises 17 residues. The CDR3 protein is CASSPVPGQGLGTEAFF. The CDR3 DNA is TGTGCCAGCAGCCCAGTCCCGGGACAGGGTTTGGGGACTGAAGCTTTCTTT.

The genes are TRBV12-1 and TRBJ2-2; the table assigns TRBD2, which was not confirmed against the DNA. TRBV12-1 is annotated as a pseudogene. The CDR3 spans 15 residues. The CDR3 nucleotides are TGTGCCAGCAGCTTTGGGGCTAGCGGGAACCGGGAGCTGTTTTTT. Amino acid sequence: CASSFGASGNRELFF.

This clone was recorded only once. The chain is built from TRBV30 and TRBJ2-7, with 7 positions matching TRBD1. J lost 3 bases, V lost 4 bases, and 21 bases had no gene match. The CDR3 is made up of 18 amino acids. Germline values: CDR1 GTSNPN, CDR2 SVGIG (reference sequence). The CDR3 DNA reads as TGTGCCTGGACCTCGGCCCCGGGACAGCCCGTTAGGGGCTACGAGCAGTACTTC. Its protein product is CAWTSAPGQPVRGYEQYF. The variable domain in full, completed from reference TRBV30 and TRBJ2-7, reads SQTIHQWPATLVQPVGSPLSLECTVEGTSNPNLYWYRQAAGRGLQLLFYSVGIGQISSEVPQNLSASRPQDRQFILSSKKLLLSDSGFYLCAWTSAPGQPVRGYEQYFGPGTRLTVT.

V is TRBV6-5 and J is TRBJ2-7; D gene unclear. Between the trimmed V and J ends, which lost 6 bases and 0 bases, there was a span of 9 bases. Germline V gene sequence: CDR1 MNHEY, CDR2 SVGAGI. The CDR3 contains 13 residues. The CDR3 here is CASRFLSSYEQYF. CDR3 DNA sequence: TGTGCCAGCAGGTTCCTTAGCTCCTACGAGCAGTACTTC.

CDR3 DNA sequence: TGTGCCAGCAGCTTTCCGGGACAGGGGGCAAACACCGGGGAGCTGTTTTTT. It yields the protein CASSFPGQGANTGELFF. The genes are TRBV7-9 and TRBJ2-2, with 12 bases fitting TRBD1. This CDR3 spans 17 amino acids. The germline V gene has CDR1 SEHNR and CDR2 FQNEAQ (reference sequence). Trimming took 3 bases from V and 2 from J; bases not matched to a gene: 4. Filled out from reference TRBV7-9 and TRBJ2-2, the complete variable domain reads DTGVSQNPRHKITKRGQNVTFRCDPISEHNRLYWYRQTLGQGPEFLTYFQNEAQLEKSRLLSDRFSAERPKGSFSTLEIQRTEQGDSAMYLCASSFPGQGANTGELFFGEGSRLTVL.

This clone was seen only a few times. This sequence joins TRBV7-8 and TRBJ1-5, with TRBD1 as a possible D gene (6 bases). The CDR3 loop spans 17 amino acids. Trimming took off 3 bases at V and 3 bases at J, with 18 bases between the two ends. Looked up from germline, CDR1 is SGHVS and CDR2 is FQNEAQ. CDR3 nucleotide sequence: TGTGCCAGCAGCTTCGGGCGGGGGGCGAGGTCCAATCAGCCCCAGCATTTT. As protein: CASSFGRGARSNQPQHF.

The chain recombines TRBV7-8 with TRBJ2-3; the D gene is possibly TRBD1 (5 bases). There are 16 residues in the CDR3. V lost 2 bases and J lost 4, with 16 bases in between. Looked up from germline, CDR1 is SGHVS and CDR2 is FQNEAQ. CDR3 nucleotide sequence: TGTGCCAGCAGCTTAATGGGGCTAGTTAACGCAGATACGCAGTATTTT. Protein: CASSLMGLVNADTQYF. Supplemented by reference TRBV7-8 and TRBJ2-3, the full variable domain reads GAGVSQSPRYKVAKRGQDVALRCDPISGHVSLFWYQQALGQGPEFLTYFQNEAQLDKSGLPSDRFFAERPEGSVSTLKIQRTQQEDSAVYLCASSLMGLVNADTQYFGPGTRLTVL.

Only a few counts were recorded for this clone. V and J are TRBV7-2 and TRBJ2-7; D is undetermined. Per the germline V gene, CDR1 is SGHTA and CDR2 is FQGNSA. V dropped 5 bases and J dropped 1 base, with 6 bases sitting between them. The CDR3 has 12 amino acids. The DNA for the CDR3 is TGTGCCAGCAGCGAGTGGTCCTACGAGCAGTACTTC. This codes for CASSEWSYEQYF.

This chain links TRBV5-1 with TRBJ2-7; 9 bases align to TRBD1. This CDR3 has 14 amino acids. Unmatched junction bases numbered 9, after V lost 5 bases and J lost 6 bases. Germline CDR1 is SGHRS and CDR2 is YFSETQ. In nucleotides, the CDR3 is TGCGCCAGCAGGGAGATACAGGGGGCTGTCGAGCAGTACTTC. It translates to CASREIQGAVEQYF. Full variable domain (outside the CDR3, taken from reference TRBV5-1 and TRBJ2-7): KAGVTQTPRYLIKTRGQQVTLSCSPISGHRSVSWYQQTPGQGLQFLFEYFSETQRNKGNFPGRFSGRQFSNSRSEMNVSTLELGDSALYLCASREIQGAVEQYFGPGTRLTVT.

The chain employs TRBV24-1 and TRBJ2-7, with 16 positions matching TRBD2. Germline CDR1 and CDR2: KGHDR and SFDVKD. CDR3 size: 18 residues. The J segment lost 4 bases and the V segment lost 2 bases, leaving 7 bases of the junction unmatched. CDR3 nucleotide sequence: TGTGCCACCAGTGATTCCGGGACTAGCGGGAGGGCCGGGTACGAGCAGTACTTC. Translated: CATSDSGTSGRAGYEQYF.

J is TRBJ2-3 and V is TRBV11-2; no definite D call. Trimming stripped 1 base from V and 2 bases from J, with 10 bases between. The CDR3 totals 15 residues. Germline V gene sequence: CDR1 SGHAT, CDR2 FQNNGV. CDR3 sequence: CASSLGPLTTDTQYF. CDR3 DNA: TGTGCCAGCAGCTTAGGGCCCCTCACCACAGATACGCAGTATTTT. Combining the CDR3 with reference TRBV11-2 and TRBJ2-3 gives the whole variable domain EAGVAQSPRYKIIEKRQSVAFWCNPISGHATLYWYQQILGQGPKLLIQFQNNGVVDDSQLPKDRFSAERLKGVDSTLKIQPAKLEDSAVYLCASSLGPLTTDTQYFGPGTRLTVL.

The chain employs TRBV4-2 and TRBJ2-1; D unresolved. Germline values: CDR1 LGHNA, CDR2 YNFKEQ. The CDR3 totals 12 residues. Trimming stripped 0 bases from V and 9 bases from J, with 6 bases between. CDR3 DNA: TGTGCCAGCAGCCAAGAGAGAGGTGAGCAGTTCTTC. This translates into CASSQERGEQFF.

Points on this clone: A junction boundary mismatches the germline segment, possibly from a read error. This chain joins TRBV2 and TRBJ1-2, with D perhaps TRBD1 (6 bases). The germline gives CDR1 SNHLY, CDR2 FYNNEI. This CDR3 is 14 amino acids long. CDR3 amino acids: CARRAGGGGYGYTF. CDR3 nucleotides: TGTGCCCGCAGGGCGGGGGGCGGGGGCTATGGCTACACCTTC.

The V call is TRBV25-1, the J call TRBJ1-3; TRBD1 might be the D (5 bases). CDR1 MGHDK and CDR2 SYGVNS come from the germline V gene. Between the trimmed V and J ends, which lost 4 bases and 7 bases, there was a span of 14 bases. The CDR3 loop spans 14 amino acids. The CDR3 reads CASSGFPGGNTIYF. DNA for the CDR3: TGTGCCAGCAGTGGGTTTCCGGGGGGGAACACCATATATTTT.

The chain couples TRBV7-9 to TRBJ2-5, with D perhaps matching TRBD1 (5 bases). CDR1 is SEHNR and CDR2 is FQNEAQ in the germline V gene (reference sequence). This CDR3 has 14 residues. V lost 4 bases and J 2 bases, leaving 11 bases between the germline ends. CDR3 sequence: CASSSSGIQETQYF. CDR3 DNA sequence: TGTGCCAGCAGCTCCTCAGGGATTCAAGAGACCCAGTACTTC.

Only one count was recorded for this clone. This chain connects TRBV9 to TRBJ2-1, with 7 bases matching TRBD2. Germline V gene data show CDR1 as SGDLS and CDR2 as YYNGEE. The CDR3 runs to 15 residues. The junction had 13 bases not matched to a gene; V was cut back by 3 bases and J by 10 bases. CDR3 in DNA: TGTGCCAGCAGCGCCACTAGCGTAAAACATGGCGAGCAGTTCTTC. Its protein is CASSATSVKHGEQFF.

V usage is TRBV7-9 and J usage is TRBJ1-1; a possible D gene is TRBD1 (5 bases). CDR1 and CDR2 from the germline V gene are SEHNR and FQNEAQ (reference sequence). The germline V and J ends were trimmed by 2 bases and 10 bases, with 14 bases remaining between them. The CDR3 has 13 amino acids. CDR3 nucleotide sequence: TGTGCCAGCAGCTTAAGTGAATGGCAGGGAGCTTTCTTT. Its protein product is CASSLSEWQGAFF. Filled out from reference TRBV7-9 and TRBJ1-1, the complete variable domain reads DTGVSQNPRHKITKRGQNVTFRCDPISEHNRLYWYRQTLGQGPEFLTYFQNEAQLEKSRLLSDRFSAERPKGSFSTLEIQRTEQGDSAMYLCASSLSEWQGAFFGQGTRLTVV.